This T cell receptor (beta chain) was identified in a study of cytomegalovirus exposure and HLA in healthy donors. Study at large: The approximately 720 first-cohort repertoires and the approximately 130 validation repertoires shared the same platform, a later analysis reported. Study results and limitations: Among the CMV-associated chains, three were confirmed in vitro as specific for CMV antigens.

The data were produced by immunoSEQ multiplex PCR, yet TCRdb's version contains in-frame clones alone and is incomplete. The data hold more than 300,000 clones, with 80% to 90% observed a single time. This CDR3 has 13 residues. V lost 0 bases, J lost 3 bases, and 6 bases lay in between. Germline loops: CDR1 SGHAT, CDR2 FQDESV (reference sequence). The table lists this clone with a few counts. Its target is unknown. The receptor was isolated from a woman aged 18-30 years in good health and CMV-seronegative. Sequences were obtained from PBMCs. The chain is built from TRBV11-1 and TRBJ2-7; D unclear. CDR3 residues: CASSLAGSYEQYF. The CDR3 DNA is TGTGCCAGCAGCTTAGCGGGCAGCTACGAGCAGTACTTC.